The rows below give T cell receptor beta chains drawn from one sample of a study of T cell changes during pregnancy in multiple sclerosis. The repertoire was sequenced with immunoSEQ multiplex PCR; TCRdb's copy has only in-frame clones and lacks some. Here the sample spans over 55,000 clones, around 89% being singletons. The starting material was peripheral blood, obtained in the first trimester of pregnancy. The receptors were sampled from a female donor with multiple sclerosis, enrolled in a pregnancy study. CDR3s include the opening cysteine and the closing phenylalanine or tryptophan. D genes are given only for firm matches. Rows give clone size only sometimes, using once, few, many, or a class for an expanded clone.

TRBV4-3,.,TRBJ2-1,.,TGCGCCAGCAGCCAAGATTTTTACGGGAACTCCTACAATGAGCAGTTCTTC,CASSQDFYGNSYNEQFF
TRBV5-4,.,TRBJ2-3,TRBD2,TGTGCCAGCACCCAAGGGAGGGACCCACTCACAGATACGCAGTATTTT,CASTQGRDPLTDTQYF
TRBV29-1,.,TRBJ1-1,.,TGCAGCGTTGGTCCAGGGAACACTGAAGCTTTCTTT,CSVGPGNTEAFF
TRBV7-9,.,TRBJ2-7,.,TGTGCCAGCAGCTTAGGAGACAGTCAGTACTTC,CASSLGDSQYF
TRBV6-6,.,TRBJ1-4,.,TGTGCCAGCAGTCCTCGACAGGTACTGTTTTTT,CASSPRQVLFF
TRBV14,.,TRBJ1-4,.,TGTGCCAGCAGCCAAGATATGTACCGTCGGGATGAAAAACTGTTTTTT,CASSQDMYRRDEKLFF
TRBV6-1,.,TRBJ2-2,.,TGTGCCAGCCTCGAAACTAGGAACACCGGGGAGCTGTTTTTT,CASLETRNTGELFF
TRBV11-2,.,TRBJ2-7,.,TGTGCCAGCAGCTTAGTCTCCGGGAAGCCCTACGAGCAGTACTTC,CASSLVSGKPYEQYF
TRBV19,few,TRBJ1-1,.,TGTGCCAGTACGGGGGTTGGGACTGAAGCTTTCTTT,CASTGVGTEAFF
TRBV10-2,.,TRBJ1-3,.,TGCGCCAGCTCATCCAGGGGAAAAAGGAGCTCTGGAAACACCATATATTTT,CASSSRGKRSSGNTIYF
TRBV2,.,TRBJ2-2,TRBD2,TGTGCCAGCCGGATACAGACTAGCGGGGTAAACACCGGGGAGCTGTTTTTT,CASRIQTSGVNTGELFF
TRBV7-2,.,TRBJ2-7,TRBD1,TGTGCCAGCAGCTTTGGACAGGGGGCTCGGGAGCAGTACTTC,CASSFGQGAREQYF
TRBV19,.,TRBJ2-2,TRBD1,TGTGCCAGTAGTACTGGGACAGGGTATAGCGGGGAGCTGTTTTTT,CASSTGTGYSGELFF
TRBV19,.,TRBJ2-2,.,TGTGCCAGTAGTATCCTCGCGGGCCCGAACACCGGGGAGCTGTTTTTT,CASSILAGPNTGELFF
TRBV7-8,.,TRBJ2-1,TRBD1,TGTGCCAGCAGCCTATTGGGGGACAGGGGGACCTACAATGAGCAGTTCTTC,CASSLLGDRGTYNEQFF
TRBV10-3,.,TRBJ1-1,.,TGTGCCATCAGTGGCGTTTTCAGGGGTTACACTGAAGCTTTCTTT,CAISGVFRGYTEAFF
TRBV4-3,.,TRBJ1-1,.,TGCGCCAGCAGCCAAGAACTCTCAAGCGGGGCTTTCTTT,CASSQELSSGAFF
TRBV21-1,.,TRBJ2-7,.,TGTGCCAGCAGCAAAGGGACAGTCACCTACGAGCAGTACTTC,CASSKGTVTYEQYF
TRBV5-8,.,TRBJ2-7,.,TGTGCCAGCAGCTCCCTCCGGATAGGGGCGGACGAGCAGTACTTC,CASSSLRIGADEQYF
TRBV5-8,.,TRBJ2-5,TRBD1,TGTGCCAGCAGACGACAGGGATCCCCTGAGACCCAGTACTTC,CASRRQGSPETQYF
TRBV4-1,.,TRBJ1-1,.,TGCGCCAGCAGCCAAGAATTTAAGCCCCCCGCTTTCTTT,CASSQEFKPPAFF
TRBV7-2,.,TRBJ1-1,.,TGTGCCAGCAGCCGGGATAGGAACACTGAAGCTTTCTTT,CASSRDRNTEAFF
TRBV19,.,TRBJ1-2,.,TGTGCCAGTAGTATTATGGGGGCTCTCTATGGCTACACCTTC,CASSIMGALYGYTF
TRBV5-1,.,TRBJ2-1,TRBD2,TGCGCCAGCAGCTCCGGATACCTAGCGGGGCGGGGGGCCAATGAGCAGTTCTTC,CASSSGYLAGRGANEQFF
TRBV27,.,TRBJ2-7,.,TGTGCCGCCCGGAAGGCAGGAAGCTACGAGCAGTACTTC,CAARKAGSYEQYF
TRBV4-1,.,TRBJ1-1,TRBD1,TGCGCCAGCAGCCAAGCCGATACGGGGACAGGGAACGGGATCACTGAAGCTTTCTTT,CASSQADTGTGNGITEAFF
TRBV21-1,.,TRBJ2-6,.,TGTGCCAGAGCCGAGACTCCCTCTGGGGCCAACGTCCTGACTTTC,CARAETPSGANVLTF
TRBV13,once,TRBJ2-7,.,TGTGCCAGCAGCTTAGGACTTGGACAGTCTCCCTACGAGCAGTACTTC,CASSLGLGQSPYEQYF
TRBV30,.,TRBJ1-2,.,TGTGCCTGGAGTTGGGCCTATGGCTACACCTTC,CAWSWAYGYTF
TRBV30,once,TRBJ2-5,TRBD2,TGTGCCGGATGGGGAGGGTTTTTCGGGAAGGGGACCCAGTACTTC,CAGWGGFFGKGTQYF
TRBV9,.,TRBJ2-1,.,TGTGCCAGCAGCGATGAAGGAGGAGACAATGAGCAGTTCTTC,CASSDEGGDNEQFF
TRBV4-3,.,TRBJ1-3,.,TGCGCCAGCACCCCCCCCCGAGACAGAAGCTCTGGAAACACCATATATTTT,CASTPPRDRSSGNTIYF
TRBV28,.,TRBJ2-7,TRBD1,TGTGCCAGCAGTTTAGCCCTAGGGGGCCGAAGGTCCTACGAGCAGTACTTC,CASSLALGGRRSYEQYF
TRBV19,.,TRBJ1-5,.,TGTGCCAGTAGTATATGGGAGGAGGTGGGTCAGCCCCAGCATTTT,CASSIWEEVGQPQHF
TRBV11-2,.,TRBJ2-7,.,TGTGCCAGCAGCCGGCCCGGGGGACCCTACGAGCAGTACTTC,CASSRPGGPYEQYF
TRBV7-2,.,TRBJ2-7,.,TGTGCCAGCAGCTCATTCCCCCGCGACATCGACGAGCAGTACTTC,CASSSFPRDIDEQYF
TRBV12-5,.,TRBJ2-3,.,TGTGCTAGTGGTACTACGCAGGGCGAGGTTGGCACAGATACGCAGTATTTT,CASGTTQGEVGTDTQYF
TRBV18,.,TRBJ2-6,.,TGTGCCAGCTCAACCCGGACAGCCCCGGGCTCTGGGGCCAACGTCCTGACTTTC,CASSTRTAPGSGANVLTF
TRBV25-1,.,TRBJ1-3,.,TGTGCCAGCAGTTCGCCGACGGGGTCCAACTCTGGAAACACCATATATTTT,CASSSPTGSNSGNTIYF
TRBV7-2,.,TRBJ1-1,.,TGTGCCAGCAGCTTGTCCGGGAACACTGAAGCTTTCTTT,CASSLSGNTEAFF
TRBV6-1,.,TRBJ2-7,TRBD2,TGTGCCAGCTTCGGGAGGGGAGAAATCTACGAGCAGTACTTC,CASFGRGEIYEQYF
TRBV6-5,.,TRBJ1-1,.,TGTGCCAGCCAACGACAGGAGAACACTGAAGCTTTCTTT,CASQRQENTEAFF